The clone carrying this T cell receptor (beta chain) was counted only a few times. The antigen is undetermined. This sample is part of a study of response to subunit inactivated influenza vaccine. General study points: Authors suggested that a seasonal influenza vaccination recruits few new T cells each time.

One entry per CDR3 protein results from TCRdb running MiXCR on the RT-PCR reads. This sample has approximately 700,000 distinct CDR3 sequences; about 15% occur once, and the top ten carry roughly 12%. This CDR3 is built from 14 residues. Trimming removed 4 bases from V and 0 bases from J, with 8 bases in between. Germline V CDR1 and CDR2: MGHDK, SYGVNS. The J gene is TRBJ2-3, the V gene TRBV25-1; no clear D gene. The specimen was PBMCs from blood, collected approximately 13 days after vaccination. The origin of this receptor is a man aged 50 or older who received an inactivated influenza vaccine. CDR3 residues: CASSVKYSTDTQYF. The DNA for the CDR3 is TGTGCCAGCAGTGTTAAATATAGCACAGATACGCAGTATTTT. The variable domain in full, with the rest retrieved from reference TRBV25-1 and TRBJ2-3, is EADIYQTPRYLVIGTGKKITLECSQTMGHDKMYWYQQDPGMELHLIHYSYGVNSTEKGDLSSESTVSRIRTEHFPLTLESARPSHTSQYLCASSVKYSTDTQYFGPGTRLTVL.